A single TCR beta chain is shown here with its context. The data were produced by immunoSEQ multiplex PCR, yet TCRdb's version contains in-frame clones alone and is incomplete. Of about 88,000 clones listed, 72% are singletons. Trimming removed 1 base from V and 11 bases from J, with 15 bases in between. This CDR3 comprises 13 residues. Germline CDR1 is SGHNT and CDR2 is YENEEA. This specimen comes from a study of radiotherapy plus CTLA-4 blockade in lung cancer. The receptor was isolated from a human donor with non-small cell lung cancer that progressed on radiotherapy plus ipilimumab. Specimen: peripheral blood, collected from a patient treated with radiotherapy plus ipilimumab. V usage is TRBV11-3 and J usage is TRBJ2-7; D call uncertain. The CDR3 protein is CASSLGPSGFEYF. DNA of the CDR3: TGTGCCAGCAGCTTAGGGCCCAGTGGATTCGAGTACTTC.